This TCR beta chain was found in a study of cytomegalovirus exposure and HLA in healthy donors. On the study more broadly: The approximately 130 validation repertoires matched the approximately 700 first-cohort repertoires in platform, a later analysis reported. Study outcomes and limitations: First-cohort TCR clusters tended to co-occur in the roughly 120 validation repertoires, a later analysis found. Confirmation was obtained in vitro that a few CMV-associated chains are specific for CMV antigens.

Comment on this clone: Its antigen is currently unknown. One junction end disagrees with the germline gene, perhaps due to a read error.

Germline assignment: CDR1 MDHEN and CDR2 SYDVKM. The CDR3 extends over 11 amino acids. Some clones are missing from TCRdb's copy, which holds only in-frame ones; the method was immunoSEQ multiplex PCR. The data show roughly 190,000 clones, around nine tenths seen once. The donors were part of the roughly 130-subject validation cohort, which stood apart from the 666-subject first cohort. This clonotype was obtained from a man in his thirties or forties in good health and CMV-seropositive. V is TRBV28 and J is TRBJ2-1, with D possibly matching TRBD2 (5 bases). The material sequenced was PBMCs. CDR3 nucleotides: TGTGCCAGCAGTTTACCGCCGGGATCCGTCTTC. Residues: CASSLPPGSVF.